A selection of T cell receptor beta chains follows, all from one sample in a study of T cells in localized non-small cell lung cancer. The protocol was immunoSEQ multiplex PCR, while the TCRdb copy is restricted to in-frame clones and leaves out a portion. The profile covers some 24,000 clones, with more than 85% appearing a single time and approximately 14% taken by the ten largest. Sequences were derived from peripheral blood, sampled before any cancer treatment. The receptors stem from a man aged 35 to 69 with stage III squamous cell lung carcinoma. The conserved cysteine and the conserved F or W are not part of the CDR3 here. The order of the fields is V gene, J gene, CDR3 protein.

TRBV5-8	TRBJ2-7	ASSLGDGRGLWEQY
TRBV2	TRBJ1-4	ASSRQTAWADLNENLF
TRBV14	TRBJ2-5	ASSQGPGLPETQY
TRBV4-2	TRBJ2-7	ASSQGRAGEQY
TRBV11-2	TRBJ1-1	ASSVQGQNTEAF
TRBV10-1	TRBJ2-1	ASSEDGPASSYNEQF
TRBV30	TRBJ1-3	AWSNRRNTIY
TRBV30	TRBJ2-1	AWSVPRGLAGGTYNEQF
TRBV14	TRBJ2-2	ASSQVWGIGELF
TRBV7-7	TRBJ2-1	ASSLRASSYNEQF
TRBV4-2	TRBJ1-2	ASSQGGRDGYT
TRBV5-1	TRBJ2-1	ASSPDGAGGIYNEQF
TRBV28	TRBJ2-5	ASSFWTDGRTQY
TRBV5-1	TRBJ2-5	ASSFGVPNQETQY
TRBV14	TRBJ2-2	ASSQWSGELF
TRBV5-1	TRBJ1-4	ASSLVQGEKLF
TRBV19	TRBJ2-5	ASSMKGRRETQY
TRBV6-4	TRBJ2-1	ASSSGGWGTQF
TRBV6-4	TRBJ2-6	ASSPLSGANVLT
TRBV6-5	TRBJ1-5	ASSYAGNQPQH
TRBV10-3	TRBJ2-1	AISLAGGGHEQF
TRBV6-1	TRBJ2-7	ASDANSYEQY
TRBV28	TRBJ1-1	ASSPRTGRAF
TRBV7-2	TRBJ2-7	ASSTIAGSSYEQY
TRBV6-1	TRBJ1-5	ASSEGTYRPQH
TRBV5-4	TRBJ1-2	ASSSPGQATYGYT
TRBV13	TRBJ2-3	ASSALDLAGTSTDTQY
TRBV5-1	TRBJ2-2	ASSSGTGVFGELF
TRBV6-5	TRBJ1-1	ASSLRQHTEAF
TRBV9	TRBJ1-2	ASSAGTAYNYGYT
TRBV9	TRBJ1-3	ASSVDRGTGNTIY
TRBV5-1	TRBJ2-5	ASSLVPLQETQY
TRBV11-3	TRBJ2-1	ASSPRASGNNEQF
TRBV15	TRBJ2-7	ATSRDRGLAYEQY
TRBV28	TRBJ2-7	ASSSGTGGPYEQY
TRBV7-3	TRBJ1-1	ASSAEVGNTEAF
TRBV18	TRBJ2-5	ASSPNSGETQY
TRBV28	TRBJ1-5	ASTLQSNQPQH
TRBV2	TRBJ1-2	ASSTRENYGYT
TRBV2	TRBJ1-3	ASSEYGGASGNTIY
TRBV5-1	TRBJ2-5	ASTISPQETQY
TRBV7-2	TRBJ2-7	ASSSPTSGSNEQY
TRBV18	TRBJ2-5	ASSSGVQETQY
TRBV12-5	TRBJ2-1	ASGLGLAGGYNEQF
TRBV4-1	TRBJ2-7	ASSHGDRDYEQY
TRBV4-3	TRBJ1-1	ASSQGAGQNEAF
TRBV15	TRBJ2-5	ATSRGVQETQY
TRBV18	TRBJ2-7	ASSPGLAGSYEQY
TRBV5-1	TRBJ2-4	ASSPPGVRIQY
TRBV10-1	TRBJ2-5	ASSELYRQTQY